The next 2 T cell receptor beta chains were all read from a single sample in a study of molecular identifiers for immune sequencing clone quantification. TCRdb processed the PCR reads anew with MiXCR; each CDR3 protein has one entry. Of about 330,000 distinct CDR3 sequences detected, about 22% appear once; the ten largest clones hold roughly 0.7%. The material sequenced was naive CD8+ T cells from blood, with Jurkat cell RNA spiked in. Subset of the sample: FACS-sorted CD8+CD4-CCR7+CD45RA+ naive T cells. The receptors here all came from a human donor in good health. Some libraries in this study had Jurkat cell RNA spiked in.

Comments on this clonotype: This may be a read error: a much more frequent sequence differs by one nucleotide. V is TRBV9 and J is TRBJ1-1; the D gene is possibly TRBD1 (5 bases). The ends were cut back, 4 bases at V and 4 bases at J, with 14 bases in the middle. The CDR3 length is 14 residues. CDR1 is SGDLS, CDR2 YYNGEE, per germline. CDR3 nucleotide sequence: TGTGCCAGCAGCCCGCTGCGGGGGATCACTGAAGCTTTCTTT. Translating gives CASSPLRGITEAFF.

This clonotype was counted at least ten times. V and J are TRBV9 and TRBJ1-1; D remains unclear. V gave up 0 bases and J gave up 1 base, with 4 bases separating them. This CDR3 has 13 amino acids. CDR1 and CDR2 from the germline V gene are SGDLS and YYNGEE. The CDR3 here is CASSVAQNTEAFF. In nucleotides, the CDR3 is TGTGCCAGCAGCGTAGCACAGAACACTGAAGCTTTCTTT.